These T cell receptor beta chains were read from a single sample in a study of graft-versus-host responses after intestinal transplantation. Produced via immunoSEQ multiplex PCR; TCRdb's table is partial and in-frame only. This table has over 65,000 clones, 91% appearing once. The antigens of these receptors remain unknown. Source: unstimulated CD4+ T cells sorted from spleen or lymph node cells, taken before intestinal transplant. The receptors derive from a human donor who received an intestinal transplant. The CDR3 runs from the conserved cysteine through the conserved F or W. D genes are given only for firm matches. Size is omitted from some rows. Given values are once, few, many or a class for expanded clones.

J: TRBJ2-7; size: NA; length: 14; D: NA; V: TRBV21-1; CDR3: CASSTGTSAYEQYF; DNA: TGTGCCAGCAGCACCGGGACTAGCGCCTACGAGCAGTACTTC
J: TRBJ2-3; size: NA; length: 10; D: NA; V: TRBV20-1; CDR3: CSAQGNTQYF; DNA: TGCAGTGCCCAGGGAAATACGCAGTATTTT
J: TRBJ1-5; size: once; length: 14; D: TRBD1; V: TRBV6-5; CDR3: CASRGTGLGQPQHF; DNA: TGTGCCAGCAGAGGGACAGGGCTGGGACAGCCCCAGCATTTT
J: TRBJ1-2; size: once; length: 12; D: NA; V: TRBV9; CDR3: CASSADSYGYTF; DNA: TGTGCCAGCAGCGCCGACAGCTATGGCTACACCTTC
J: TRBJ2-5; size: NA; length: 15; D: TRBD1; V: TRBV10-3; CDR3: CAARTTGGSGETQYF; DNA: TGTGCCGCAAGAACGACAGGGGGCTCGGGAGAGACCCAGTACTTC
J: TRBJ1-2; size: NA; length: 13; D: NA; V: TRBV9; CDR3: CASSVALRAGYTF; DNA: TGTGCCAGCAGCGTAGCCCTCAGGGCTGGCTACACCTTC
J: TRBJ2-2; size: once; length: 17; D: TRBD1; V: TRBV4-1; CDR3: CASSRQGDREATGELFF; DNA: TGCGCCAGCAGCCGGCAGGGGGACAGGGAAGCGACCGGGGAGCTGTTTTTT
J: TRBJ1-1; size: NA; length: 15; D: TRBD1; V: TRBV7-2; CDR3: CASSHGQGAPTEAFF; DNA: TGTGCCAGCAGTCATGGACAGGGGGCGCCCACTGAAGCTTTCTTT
J: TRBJ2-3; size: once; length: 16; D: TRBD1; V: TRBV19; CDR3: CASSIVTGVSTDTQYF; DNA: TGTGCCAGTAGTATAGTGACAGGGGTGAGCACAGATACGCAGTATTTT
J: TRBJ2-1; size: NA; length: 13; D: NA; V: TRBV11-2; CDR3: CASSLAVGGEQFF; DNA: TGTGCCAGCAGCTTAGCGGTAGGCGGGGAGCAGTTCTTC
J: TRBJ1-5; size: NA; length: 16; D: NA; V: TRBV19; CDR3: CASSAIAGTDNQPQHF; DNA: TGTGCCAGTAGTGCAATCGCCGGGACTGACAATCAGCCCCAGCATTTT
J: TRBJ2-3; size: NA; length: 17; D: NA; V: TRBV5-4; CDR3: CASSSHTGKSSTDTQYF; DNA: TGTGCCAGCAGCTCCCATACAGGGAAATCTAGCACAGATACGCAGTATTTT
J: TRBJ2-7; size: NA; length: 14; D: TRBD1; V: TRBV14; CDR3: CASSKRDRGYEQYF; DNA: TGTGCCAGCAGCAAGCGGGACAGGGGTTACGAGCAGTACTTC
J: TRBJ2-1; size: NA; length: 20; D: TRBD2; V: TRBV19; CDR3: CASSKYGTSGGASSYNEQFF; DNA: TGTGCCAGTAGTAAATATGGGACTAGCGGGGGGGCGAGCTCCTACAATGAGCAGTTCTTC
J: TRBJ2-7; size: NA; length: 21; D: TRBD1; V: TRBV5-1; CDR3: CASSPGWTGTGGNGGLDEQYF; DNA: TGCGCCAGCAGCCCAGGCTGGACCGGGACAGGCGGGAACGGGGGTTTGGACGAGCAGTACTTC
J: TRBJ2-1; size: NA; length: 16; D: TRBD1; V: TRBV5-1; CDR3: CASSLSVTGAGNEQFF; DNA: TGCGCCAGCAGCTTGTCCGTTACAGGGGCAGGGAATGAGCAGTTCTTC
J: TRBJ2-3; size: few; length: 14; D: NA; V: TRBV14; CDR3: CASSQGTVQDTQYF; DNA: TGTGCCAGCAGCCAAGGGACAGTACAAGATACGCAGTATTTT
J: TRBJ1-1; size: NA; length: 15; D: TRBD1; V: TRBV7-2; CDR3: CASSYGDRVGTEAFF; DNA: TGTGCCAGCAGCTACGGAGACAGGGTTGGCACTGAAGCTTTCTTT
J: TRBJ2-7; size: NA; length: 13; D: TRBD2; V: TRBV19; CDR3: CASSMAGGDEQYF; DNA: TGTGCCAGTAGTATGGCGGGGGGGGACGAGCAGTACTTC
J: TRBJ2-3; size: NA; length: 15; D: NA; V: TRBV5-6; CDR3: CASSIGVIITDTQYF; DNA: TGTGCCAGCAGCATCGGGGTTATAATCACAGATACGCAGTATTTT
J: TRBJ1-1; size: NA; length: 13; D: NA; V: TRBV18; CDR3: CASSTEGHTEAFF; DNA: TGTGCCAGCTCGACGGAGGGCCACACTGAAGCTTTCTTT
J: TRBJ2-2; size: NA; length: 15; D: TRBD2; V: TRBV6-1; CDR3: CATSPSGRNTGELFF; DNA: TGTGCCACCTCGCCCAGCGGGAGAAACACCGGGGAGCTGTTTTTT
J: TRBJ2-4; size: once; length: 17; D: NA; V: TRBV14; CDR3: CASSRQGGLLAKNIQYF; DNA: TGTGCCAGCAGCCGCCAGGGGGGACTTCTAGCCAAAAACATTCAGTACTTC
J: TRBJ2-7; size: once; length: 14; D: TRBD2; V: TRBV18; CDR3: CASSIRRDYYEQYF; DNA: TGTGCCAGCTCTATAAGAAGGGACTACTACGAGCAGTACTTC
J: TRBJ2-7; size: NA; length: 14; D: TRBD2; V: TRBV5-1; CDR3: CASSGTSASYEQYF; DNA: TGCGCCAGCAGTGGGACTAGCGCTTCCTACGAGCAGTACTTC
J: TRBJ2-7; size: NA; length: 14; D: TRBD1; V: TRBV4-3; CDR3: CASSFSGQGYEQYF; DNA: TGCGCCAGCAGCTTCTCAGGACAGGGCTACGAGCAGTACTTC
J: TRBJ1-1; size: NA; length: 14; D: NA; V: TRBV7-9; CDR3: CASSLSIPVLEAFF; DNA: TGTGCCAGCAGCTTAAGTATACCGGTTCTAGAGGCTTTCTTT
J: TRBJ1-2; size: NA; length: 13; D: NA; V: TRBV5-4; CDR3: CASTREGSWGYTF; DNA: TGTGCCAGCACCAGGGAGGGGTCCTGGGGCTACACCTTC
J: TRBJ1-5; size: NA; length: 16; D: TRBD1; V: TRBV5-6; CDR3: CASSLRTGVSNQPQHF; DNA: TGTGCCAGCAGCCTACGGACAGGGGTCAGCAATCAGCCCCAGCATTTT
J: TRBJ2-5; size: NA; length: 14; D: TRBD2; V: TRBV6-5; CDR3: CASSRLAGQETQYF; DNA: TGTGCCAGCAGCCGACTAGCGGGGCAAGAGACCCAGTACTTC
J: TRBJ1-1; size: NA; length: 14; D: TRBD1; V: TRBV6-5; CDR3: CASAVTGPNTEAFF; DNA: TGTGCCAGCGCAGTGACAGGGCCGAACACTGAAGCTTTCTTT
J: TRBJ1-5; size: once; length: 12; D: NA; V: TRBV19; CDR3: CASKEPNQPQHF; DNA: TGTGCCAGTAAGGAGCCCAATCAGCCCCAGCATTTT
J: TRBJ2-3; size: NA; length: 13; D: TRBD2; V: TRBV4-3; CDR3: CASSQDRGGGQYF; DNA: TGCGCCAGCAGCCAAGATCGCGGGGGGGGGCAGTATTTT
J: TRBJ1-3; size: NA; length: 16; D: NA; V: TRBV7-8; CDR3: CASSLAPGQIGNTIYF; DNA: TGTGCCAGCAGCTTAGCCCCCGGACAGATTGGAAACACCATATATTTT
J: TRBJ1-2; size: once; length: 14; D: TRBD1; V: TRBV2; CDR3: CASIATGGDYGYTF; DNA: TGTGCCAGCATCGCGACAGGGGGAGACTATGGCTACACCTTC
J: TRBJ1-6; size: once; length: 20; D: TRBD1; V: TRBV18; CDR3: CASSRGRTGGVSSYNSPLHF; DNA: TGTGCCAGCTCCCGAGGCCGGACAGGGGGCGTGAGCTCCTATAATTCACCCCTCCACTTT
J: TRBJ1-2; size: NA; length: 14; D: NA; V: TRBV6-1; CDR3: CASSEASGTHGYTF; DNA: TGTGCCAGCAGTGAAGCCAGCGGGACCCATGGCTACACCTTC
J: TRBJ1-1; size: NA; length: 11; D: NA; V: TRBV6-5; CDR3: CASRSYTEAFF; DNA: TGTGCCAGCAGGAGTTACACTGAAGCTTTCTTT
J: TRBJ1-4; size: once; length: 14; D: NA; V: TRBV5-4; CDR3: CASSRRGSNEKLFF; DNA: TGTGCCAGCAGCCGCCGGGGATCTAATGAAAAACTGTTTTTT
J: TRBJ1-2; size: NA; length: 17; D: NA; V: TRBV15; CDR3: CATSRDQRVSPAYGYTF; DNA: TGTGCCACCAGCAGAGATCAACGGGTGTCCCCAGCCTATGGCTACACCTTC
J: TRBJ1-1; size: NA; length: 13; D: NA; V: TRBV28; CDR3: CASSWGGNTEAFF; DNA: TGTGCCAGCAGTTGGGGAGGGAACACTGAAGCTTTCTTT
J: TRBJ1-1; size: NA; length: 13; D: NA; V: TRBV30; CDR3: CAWSVTVRTEAFF; DNA: TGTGCCTGGAGTGTAACAGTTAGAACTGAAGCTTTCTTT
J: TRBJ1-3; size: NA; length: 16; D: NA; V: TRBV6-1; CDR3: CASSDFIRGSGNTIYF; DNA: TGTGCCAGCAGTGACTTCATCAGGGGCTCTGGAAACACCATATATTTT
J: TRBJ2-7; size: NA; length: 17; D: TRBD2; V: TRBV7-2; CDR3: CASSLAPSSGGRYEQYF; DNA: TGTGCCAGCAGCTTAGCGCCTAGTAGCGGGGGGAGGTACGAGCAGTACTTC
J: TRBJ2-7; size: NA; length: 12; D: NA; V: TRBV27; CDR3: CASSPQGGEQYF; DNA: TGTGCCAGCAGTCCCCAAGGCGGCGAGCAGTACTTC
J: TRBJ2-7; size: NA; length: 14; D: NA; V: TRBV13; CDR3: CASSLQGTSYEQYF; DNA: TGTGCCAGCAGCTTACAGGGTACCTCCTACGAGCAGTACTTC
J: TRBJ1-1; size: NA; length: 15; D: TRBD1; V: TRBV7-2; CDR3: CASSLADRGPGTTFF; DNA: TGTGCCAGCAGCTTAGCGGACAGGGGGCCCGGGACAACTTTCTTT
J: TRBJ2-4; size: NA; length: 18; D: TRBD1; V: TRBV5-5; CDR3: CASSLRVGAGGGKNIQYF; DNA: TGTGCCAGCAGCTTGAGGGTTGGCGCAGGGGGTGGCAAAAACATTCAGTACTTC
J: TRBJ2-3; size: NA; length: 15; D: TRBD1; V: TRBV19; CDR3: CASSLPGQGTDTQYF; DNA: TGTGCCAGTAGCTTACCGGGACAGGGCACAGATACGCAGTATTTT
J: TRBJ1-2; size: NA; length: 17; D: TRBD1; V: TRBV9; CDR3: CASSVDPRQGGNYGYTF; DNA: TGTGCCAGCAGCGTAGACCCCAGACAGGGCGGGAACTATGGCTACACCTTC
J: TRBJ1-1; size: NA; length: 15; D: TRBD1; V: TRBV6-5; CDR3: CASSYSTNRGNEAFF; DNA: TGTGCCAGCAGTTACTCCACGAACAGGGGGAATGAAGCTTTCTTT
J: TRBJ1-2; size: NA; length: 16; D: TRBD1; V: TRBV9; CDR3: CASSAAWTGGTDGYTF; DNA: TGTGCCAGCAGCGCAGCCTGGACAGGGGGCACGGATGGCTACACCTTC
J: TRBJ1-5; size: NA; length: 17; D: TRBD1; V: TRBV23-1; CDR3: CASSGQGGSYSNQPQHF; DNA: TGCGCCAGCAGTGGACAGGGAGGGTCTTATAGCAATCAGCCCCAGCATTTT